The rows below give T cell receptor beta chains drawn from one sample of a study of blood T cell repertoires in COVID-19. TCRdb's table, derived via immunoSEQ multiplex PCR, lists solely in-frame clones and lacks some. The sample lists some 320,000 clones, 65% to 90% occurring once. The sequencing sample was made of peripheral blood. These receptors were collected from a human donor in a cohort sampled during active COVID-19. The CDR3 runs from the conserved cysteine through the conserved F or W. A D gene is named only where the DNA matches it firmly. The size of a clone is reported for some rows only, either as once, few or many, or as a class for expanded clones.

clone_size j_call v_call d_call cdr3_nt cdr3_aa
. TRBJ2-7 TRBV10-2 TRBD2 TGCGCCAGCAGTGAGTCGACGGGCAGGGAGGGGAGAGAGCAGTACTTC CASSESTGREGREQYF
. TRBJ2-2 TRBV5-6 . TGTGCCAGCAGCATGGGGGCGGGGTACAATGGGGAGCTGTTTTTT CASSMGAGYNGELFF
. TRBJ1-2 TRBV30 . TGTGCCTGGAGTGTCACGGGGGGGTCTGGCTACACCTTC CAWSVTGGSGYTF
. TRBJ1-1 TRBV5-6 TRBD1 TGTGCCAGCAGCTTTTGGGACAGATACACTGAAGCTTTCTTT CASSFWDRYTEAFF
. TRBJ1-3 TRBV7-2 . TGTGCCAGCAGTTACAGGGTTTTGGGAAACACCATATATTTT CASSYRVLGNTIYF
. TRBJ1-1 TRBV6-5 TRBD1 TGTGCCAGCAGTTCCACCGGGACAGCTAACACTGAAGCTTTCTTT CASSSTGTANTEAFF
once TRBJ2-3 TRBV6-1 TRBD2 TGTGCCAGCAGTGAAGGTTCCAGCGGGGCCACAGATACGCAGTATTTT CASSEGSSGATDTQYF
. TRBJ1-6 TRBV2 TRBD1 TGTGCCAGCCGGGGACAGGTATATTCACCCCTCCACTTT CASRGQVYSPLHF
. TRBJ1-1 TRBV5-1 . TGCGCCAGCAGCTTGTATGACTATCTCACTGAAGCTTTCTTT CASSLYDYLTEAFF
. TRBJ1-2 TRBV6-6 . TGTGCCAGCAGTAGGTATATAGCCTATGGCTACACCTTC CASSRYIAYGYTF
. TRBJ1-2 TRBV2 TRBD1 TGTGCCAGCAGGAACGCGGGACAGGAGGGCTACACCTTC CASRNAGQEGYTF
many TRBJ1-2 TRBV19 . TGTGCCAGTAGTATAGGCGGCAGTCTCAACTATGGCTACACCTTC CASSIGGSLNYGYTF
. TRBJ2-7 TRBV14 TRBD2 TGTGCCAGCAGCCAAGCCGGACTAGCGGGGTATGAGTACTTC CASSQAGLAGYEYF
. TRBJ1-6 TRBV5-4 TRBD1 TGTGCCAGCAGCCGGGACAGCGGTTCACCCCTCCACTTT CASSRDSGSPLHF
. TRBJ2-3 TRBV2 . TGTGCCAGCAGTGAAGCTAAAGGGGTCCTCACAGATACGCAGTATTTT CASSEAKGVLTDTQYF
once TRBJ2-7 TRBV28 TRBD1 TGTGCCAGCAGCCTCGGACAGGGTATCATCTACGAGCAGTACTTC CASSLGQGIIYEQYF
. TRBJ1-5 TRBV5-8 . TGTGCCAGCAGGCGATCACAGGGAGAGGGCAATCAGCCCCAGCATTTT CASRRSQGEGNQPQHF
. TRBJ1-1 TRBV7-9 TRBD1 TGTGCCAGCAGCCTAGGGGGCCCGAACACTGAAGCTTTCTTT CASSLGGPNTEAFF
. TRBJ1-2 TRBV6-6 TRBD1 TGTGCCAGCAGGAAGGGACAGGGGCAAGGCTACACCTTC CASRKGQGQGYTF
. TRBJ1-6 TRBV14 TRBD1 TGTGCCAGCAGCCAGACAGGGGAAGTCCACTTT CASSQTGEVHF
. TRBJ1-5 TRBV28 TRBD1 TGTGCCAGCATGGGGACAGGGGACCAGCCCCAGCATTTT CASMGTGDQPQHF
. TRBJ2-7 TRBV28 TRBD1 TGTGCCAGCAGTTCTCCGGACAGGTCCTACGAGCAGTACTTC CASSSPDRSYEQYF
once TRBJ2-2 TRBV7-3 . TGTGCCAGCAGCTCTAACACCGGGGAGCTGTTTTTT CASSSNTGELFF
. TRBJ2-7 TRBV15 . TGTGCCACCAGCAGCGACGGGTACGAGCAGTACTTC CATSSDGYEQYF
once TRBJ1-4 TRBV7-8 . TGTGCCAGCAGAACAGGGACTAATGAAAAACTGTTTTTT CASRTGTNEKLFF
few TRBJ2-7 TRBV6-5 TRBD1 TGTGCCAGCAGTTACGGGGACAGGGCCTACGAGCAGTACTTC CASSYGDRAYEQYF
. TRBJ2-7 TRBV6-6 . TGTGCCAGCAGTTACTCGACCGGCAGGGGAAACTACGAGCAGTACTTC CASSYSTGRGNYEQYF
. TRBJ2-2 TRBV7-2 TRBD2 TGTGCCAGCAGCCCCCCAGCGGGGGGATTATCCGGGGAGCTGTTTTTT CASSPPAGGLSGELFF
. TRBJ1-2 TRBV3-1/TRBV3-2 TRBD1 TGTGCCAGCAGCGCGTGGACAGGGACGAACTATGGCTACACCTTC CASSAWTGTNYGYTF
. TRBJ1-5 TRBV24-1 . TGTGCCACCAGTGATTCAGGTCAGCCCCAGCATTTT CATSDSGQPQHF
. TRBJ2-7 TRBV20-1 . TGCAGTGCTAGACGGGACGAGCAGTACTTC CSARRDEQYF
once TRBJ1-1 TRBV5-4 . TGTGCCAGCAGGAAAGGACATCCGAACACTGAAGCTTTCTTT CASRKGHPNTEAFF
. TRBJ2-2 TRBV19 . TGTGCCAGTAGTATTATTGGGGGGTCAGGCACGAACACCGGGGAGCTGTTTTTT CASSIIGGSGTNTGELFF
once TRBJ1-6 TRBV7-2 . TGTGCCAGCAGCTTAGACTTAAATTCACCCCTCCACTTT CASSLDLNSPLHF
. TRBJ2-2 TRBV7-9 . TGTGCCAGCAGCTTATACGGGGCGAACACCGGGGAGCTGTTTTTT CASSLYGANTGELFF
. TRBJ2-1 TRBV7-3 . TGTGCCAGCAGCTTAATCGGGAATGAGCAGTTCTTC CASSLIGNEQFF
. TRBJ2-3 TRBV7-3 . TGTGCCAGCAGCCCTGGACTGATCACAGATACGCAGTATTTT CASSPGLITDTQYF
. TRBJ1-1 TRBV21-1 . TGTACGCAGGGGGCATTAACTGAAGCTTTCTTT CTQGALTEAFF
. TRBJ2-7 TRBV29-1 TRBD1 TGCAGCGTTGCAACCTCGCAGGGGGTGTACGAGCAGTACTTC CSVATSQGVYEQYF
. TRBJ1-1 TRBV5-1 . TGCGCCAGCAGCTCACAGGGCTACACTGAAGCTTTCTTT CASSSQGYTEAFF
. TRBJ1-2 TRBV19 . TGTGCCAGTTCCAGGGGCAACTATGGCTACACCTTC CASSRGNYGYTF
. TRBJ2-7 TRBV12-5 TRBD1 TGTGCTAGTGGTTTGGTAGTTCTGGGACAGGGGGATTGGGAGCAGTACTTC CASGLVVLGQGDWEQYF
. TRBJ2-1 TRBV7-6 . TGTGCCAGCAGCTTATTACCGACTTGGGGAGACAATGAGCAGTTCTTC CASSLLPTWGDNEQFF
few TRBJ2-7 TRBV6-5 . TGTGCCAGCAGTTCCAGCAGGGAACGCGAGCAGTACTTC CASSSSREREQYF
. TRBJ1-5 TRBV15 TRBD1 TGTGCCACCAGGGGGACAGGGAATCAGCCCCAGCATTTT CATRGTGNQPQHF
. TRBJ2-3 TRBV29-1 TRBD1 TGCAGCGTTGCAACGGGACAGGGTCTCCGCACGACAGATACGCAGTATTTT CSVATGQGLRTTDTQYF
. TRBJ2-7 TRBV5-1 . TGCGCCAGCAGCCTATACTACGAGCAGTACTTC CASSLYYEQYF
. TRBJ2-5 TRBV5-5 . TGTGCCAGCAGCTTCGGGGGTTGGGAGACCCAGTACTTC CASSFGGWETQYF
. TRBJ1-3 TRBV29-1 . TGCAGCGTTGACGCGGGGGTCGGAAACACCATATATTTT CSVDAGVGNTIYF
. TRBJ1-5 TRBV24-1 . TGTGCCACCAGTGAATCTGGGGCCCGCAATCAGCCCCAGCATTTT CATSESGARNQPQHF
. TRBJ2-3 TRBV7-3 . TGTGCCAGCAGCCCCCTCGGGGAGCGGGGCACAGATACGCAGTATTTT CASSPLGERGTDTQYF
few TRBJ1-3 TRBV10-3 . TGTGCCATCCAGTGGAGTGGAGGAAACACCATATATTTT CAIQWSGGNTIYF
. TRBJ1-1 TRBV5-1 TRBD1 TGCGCCAGCAGGCGCGGACAGGGGGCTTTGGCTGAAGCTTTCTTT CASRRGQGALAEAFF